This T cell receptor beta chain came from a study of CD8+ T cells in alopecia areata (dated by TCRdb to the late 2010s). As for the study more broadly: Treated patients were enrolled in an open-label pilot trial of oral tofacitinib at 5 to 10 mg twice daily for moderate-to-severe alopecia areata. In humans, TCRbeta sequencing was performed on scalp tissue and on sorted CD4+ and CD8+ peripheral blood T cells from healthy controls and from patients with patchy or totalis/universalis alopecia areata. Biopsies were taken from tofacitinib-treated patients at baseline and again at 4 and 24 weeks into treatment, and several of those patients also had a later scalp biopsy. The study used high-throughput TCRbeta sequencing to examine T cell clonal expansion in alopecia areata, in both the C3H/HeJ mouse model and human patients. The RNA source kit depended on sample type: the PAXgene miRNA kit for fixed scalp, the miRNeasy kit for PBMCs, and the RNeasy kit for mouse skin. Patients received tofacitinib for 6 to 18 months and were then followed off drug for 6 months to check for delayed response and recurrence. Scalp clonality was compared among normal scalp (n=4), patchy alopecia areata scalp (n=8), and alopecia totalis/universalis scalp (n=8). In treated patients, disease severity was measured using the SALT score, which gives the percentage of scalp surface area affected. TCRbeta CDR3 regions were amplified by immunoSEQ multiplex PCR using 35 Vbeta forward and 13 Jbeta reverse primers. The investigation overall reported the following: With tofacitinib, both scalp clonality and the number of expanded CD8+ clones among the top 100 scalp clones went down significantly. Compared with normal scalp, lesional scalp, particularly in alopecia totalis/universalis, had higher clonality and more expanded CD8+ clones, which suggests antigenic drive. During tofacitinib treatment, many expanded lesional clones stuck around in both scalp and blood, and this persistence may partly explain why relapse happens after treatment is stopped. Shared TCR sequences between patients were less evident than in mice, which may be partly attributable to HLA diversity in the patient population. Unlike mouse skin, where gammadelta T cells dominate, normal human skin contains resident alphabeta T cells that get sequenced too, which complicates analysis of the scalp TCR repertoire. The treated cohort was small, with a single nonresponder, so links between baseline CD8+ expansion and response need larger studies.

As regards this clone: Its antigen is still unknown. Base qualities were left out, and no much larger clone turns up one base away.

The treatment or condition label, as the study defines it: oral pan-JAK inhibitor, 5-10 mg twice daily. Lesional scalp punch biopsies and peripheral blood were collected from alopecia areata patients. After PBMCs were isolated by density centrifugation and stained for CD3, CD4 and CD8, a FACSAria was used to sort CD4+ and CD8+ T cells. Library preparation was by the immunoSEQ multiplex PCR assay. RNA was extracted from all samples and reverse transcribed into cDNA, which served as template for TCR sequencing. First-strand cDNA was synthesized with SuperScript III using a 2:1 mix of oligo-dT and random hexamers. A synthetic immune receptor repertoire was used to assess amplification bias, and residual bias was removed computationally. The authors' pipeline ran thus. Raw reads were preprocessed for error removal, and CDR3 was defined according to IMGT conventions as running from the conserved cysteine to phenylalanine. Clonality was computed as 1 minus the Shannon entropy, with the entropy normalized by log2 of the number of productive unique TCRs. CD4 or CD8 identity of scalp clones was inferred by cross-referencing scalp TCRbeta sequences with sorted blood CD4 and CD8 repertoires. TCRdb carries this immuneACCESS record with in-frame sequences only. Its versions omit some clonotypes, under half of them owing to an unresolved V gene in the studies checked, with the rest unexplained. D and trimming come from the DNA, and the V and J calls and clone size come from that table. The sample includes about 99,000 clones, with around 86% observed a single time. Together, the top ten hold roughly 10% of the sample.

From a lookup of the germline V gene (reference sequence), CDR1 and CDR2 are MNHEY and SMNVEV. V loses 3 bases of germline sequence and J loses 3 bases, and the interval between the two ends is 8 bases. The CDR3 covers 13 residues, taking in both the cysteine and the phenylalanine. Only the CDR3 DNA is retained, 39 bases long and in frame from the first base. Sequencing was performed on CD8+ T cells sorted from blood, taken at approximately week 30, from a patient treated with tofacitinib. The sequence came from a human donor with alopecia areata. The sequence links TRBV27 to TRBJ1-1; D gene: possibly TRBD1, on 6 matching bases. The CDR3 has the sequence CASSLAGDTEAFF. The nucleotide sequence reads TGTGCCAGCAGTTTGGCAGGGGACACTGAAGCTTTCTTT.